What follows are 3 T cell receptor beta chains derived from one specimen sequenced in a study of beta chain features in type 1 diabetes (dated by TCRdb to the late 2010s). Study-wide conclusions, independent of this receptor: Type 1 diabetes patients showed a moderate but significant shortening of TCRB CDR3 length in all four CD4+ subsets.

Library preparation used the immunoSEQ multiplex PCR assay. All of the isolated RNA was reverse transcribed with the High Capacity cDNA Reverse Transcription Kit, so expressed TCRB transcripts were sequenced. TCRdb stores this immuneACCESS table with in-frame sequences only. Part of the clones is absent; in the studies checked, under half of the shortfall reflects unresolved V genes, and no reason is known for the rest. For this sample the table gives about 150,000 clones, of which less than 15% were detected only once. Of the sample, roughly 1.4% is held by the ten largest clones. These receptors have no known antigen. Sequencing was performed on central memory CD4+ T cells from blood. The receptors come from a young man with type 1 diabetes.

This clone has a single count. The V call is TRBV9, the J call TRBJ2-5, with D hard to call. The CDR3 is made up of 15 amino acids. The germline V gene encodes CDR1 SGDLS and CDR2 YYNGEE. V lost 3 bases and J 4 bases, leaving 16 bases between the germline ends. In DNA, the CDR3 is TGTGCCAGCAGCGGGGGAACTCTAGAAGGAGAGACCCAGTACTTC. The encoded protein is CASSGGTLEGETQYF.

This chain's CDR3 is CASSLQGDTQYF. CDR3 bases: TGCGCCAGCAGCTTGCAAGGGGATACGCAGTATTTT. The V gene is TRBV5-1, the J gene TRBJ2-3; D not certain. CDR3 size: 12 residues. Trimming removed 1 base at V and 6 bases at J, with 6 bases between. Germline values: CDR1 SGHRS, CDR2 YFSETQ. Together with reference TRBV5-1 and TRBJ2-3, the CDR3 gives the full variable domain: KAGVTQTPRYLIKTRGQQVTLSCSPISGHRSVSWYQQTPGQGLQFLFEYFSETQRNKGNFPGRFSGRQFSNSRSEMNVSTLELGDSALYLCASSLQGDTQYFGPGTRLTVL.

This clone was counted at least ten times. J is TRBJ2-5 and V is TRBV6-6, with D perhaps matching TRBD2 (6 bases). Germline V CDR1 and CDR2: MNHNY, SVGAGI (reference sequence). The CDR3 is 13 amino acids. The V end lost 4 bases, the J end lost 1 base, and 7 bases lay between the germline ends. CDR3 nucleotides: TGTGCCAGCAGTTGGAGGGGCCAAGAGACCCAGTACTTC. Translating gives CASSWRGQETQYF.